This record concerns one TCR beta chain sequence. The CDR3 loop spans 13 amino acids. V was shortened by 3 bases and J by 5 bases, with 10 bases between the two germline ends. Germline loops: CDR1 MNHEY, CDR2 SMNVEV (reference sequence). The sample originates from a study of T cell changes during pregnancy in multiple sclerosis. Method: immunoSEQ multiplex PCR; TCRdb's copy keeps in-frame clones and lacks some. The profile covers approximately 100,000 clones, with roughly 92% appearing a single time and less than 2% taken by the ten largest. This sequence was found in a female donor with multiple sclerosis, enrolled in a pregnancy study. This chain joins TRBV27 and TRBJ1-1; weak D call: TRBD1 (6 bases). The material sequenced was peripheral blood, taken after pregnancy. The CDR3 here is CASSFARGTEAFF. CDR3 nucleotide sequence: TGTGCCAGCAGTTTTGCTAGGGGGACTGAAGCTTTCTTT.